This T cell receptor beta chain came from a study of blood T cell repertoires in COVID-19. Study in general: Samples came from the United States, Italy and Spain, spanning acute and convalescent COVID-19. The analysed material was cDNA or gDNA that came from T cells, B-cell-depleted T cells, or PBMCs.

Followed longitudinally, the Seattle patients had been enrolled during active infection. The authors' processing: Reference gene primer amplification in the assay estimated nucleated cell counts. The protocol was immunoSEQ multiplex PCR, while the TCRdb copy is restricted to in-frame clones and leaves out a portion. V, J and clone size are those of that table, while D and trimming were read from the DNA. The sample includes around 100,000 clones, under 80% seen only once; the top ten take 3.5% to 4%. This clone was recorded a few times. Germline V gives CDR1 LGHNA, CDR2 YNFKEQ. The junction had 8 bases not matched to a gene; V was cut back by 0 bases and J by 4 bases. This CDR3 is built from 17 residues.

J is TRBJ2-5 and V is TRBV4-2; 10 nucleotides agree with TRBD2. Material for sequencing was peripheral blood. The clonotype was recovered from a man aged 70-80 years with COVID-19, enrolled during active disease. CDR3 DNA: TGTGCCAGCAGCCAAGATCACCCAGCGGGAGGGTCAGAGACCCAGTACTTC. As protein: CASSQDHPAGGSETQYF.